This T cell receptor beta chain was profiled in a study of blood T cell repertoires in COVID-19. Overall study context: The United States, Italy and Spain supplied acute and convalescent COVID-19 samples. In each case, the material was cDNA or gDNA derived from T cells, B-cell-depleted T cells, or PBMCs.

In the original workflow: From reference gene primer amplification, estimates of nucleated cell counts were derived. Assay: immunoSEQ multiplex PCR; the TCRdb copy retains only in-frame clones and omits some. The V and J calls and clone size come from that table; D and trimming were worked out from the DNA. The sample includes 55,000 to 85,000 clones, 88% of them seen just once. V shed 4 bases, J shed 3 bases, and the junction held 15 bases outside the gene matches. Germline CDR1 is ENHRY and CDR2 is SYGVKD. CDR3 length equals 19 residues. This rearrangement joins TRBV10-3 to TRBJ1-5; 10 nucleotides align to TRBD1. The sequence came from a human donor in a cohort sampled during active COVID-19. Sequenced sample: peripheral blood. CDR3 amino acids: CAISVHWDRGRGNNQPQHF. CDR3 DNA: TGTGCCATCAGTGTTCATTGGGACAGGGGAAGGGGTAACAATCAGCCCCAGCATTTT.